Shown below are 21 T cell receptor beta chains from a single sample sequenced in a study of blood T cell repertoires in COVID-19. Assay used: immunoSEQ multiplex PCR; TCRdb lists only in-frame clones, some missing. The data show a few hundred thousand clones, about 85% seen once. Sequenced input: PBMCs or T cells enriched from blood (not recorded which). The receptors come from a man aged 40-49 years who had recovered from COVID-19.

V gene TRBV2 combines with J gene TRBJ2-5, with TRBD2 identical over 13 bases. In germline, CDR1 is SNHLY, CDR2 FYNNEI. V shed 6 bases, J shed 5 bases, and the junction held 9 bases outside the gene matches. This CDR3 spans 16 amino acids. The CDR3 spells CASSEWTSGRPETQYF. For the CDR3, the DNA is TGTGCCAGCAGCGAATGGACTAGCGGGAGACCGGAGACCCAGTACTTC.

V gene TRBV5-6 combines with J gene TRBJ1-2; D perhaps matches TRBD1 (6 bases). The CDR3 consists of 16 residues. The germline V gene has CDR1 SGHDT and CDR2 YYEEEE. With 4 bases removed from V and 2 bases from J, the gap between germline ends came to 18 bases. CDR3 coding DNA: TGTGCCAGCAGCCCGACGGACAGAGGCGTAAACTATGGCTACACCTTC. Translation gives CASSPTDRGVNYGYTF.

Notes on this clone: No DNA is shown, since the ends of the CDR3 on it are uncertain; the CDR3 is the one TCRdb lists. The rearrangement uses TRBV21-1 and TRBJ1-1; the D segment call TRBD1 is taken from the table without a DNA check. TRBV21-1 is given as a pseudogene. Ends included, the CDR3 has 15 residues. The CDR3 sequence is CASTFGQGANTEAFF.

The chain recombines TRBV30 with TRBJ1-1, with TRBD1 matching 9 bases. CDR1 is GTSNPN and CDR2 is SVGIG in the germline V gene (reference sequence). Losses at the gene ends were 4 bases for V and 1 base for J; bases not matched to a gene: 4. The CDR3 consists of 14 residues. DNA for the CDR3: TGTGCCTGGACCAAGACAGGGGGGAACACTGAAGCTTTCTTT. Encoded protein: CAWTKTGGNTEAFF.

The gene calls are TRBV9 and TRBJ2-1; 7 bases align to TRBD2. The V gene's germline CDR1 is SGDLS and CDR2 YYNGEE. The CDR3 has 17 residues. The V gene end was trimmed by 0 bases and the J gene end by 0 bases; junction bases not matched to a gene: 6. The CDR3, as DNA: TGTGCCAGCAGCGTAGAGGTGGGGACTACCTCCTACAATGAGCAGTTCTTC. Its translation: CASSVEVGTTSYNEQFF.

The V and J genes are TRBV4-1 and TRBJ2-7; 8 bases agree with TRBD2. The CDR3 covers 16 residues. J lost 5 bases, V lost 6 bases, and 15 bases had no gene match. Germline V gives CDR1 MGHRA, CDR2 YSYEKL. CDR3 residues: CASREVETGGPHEQYF. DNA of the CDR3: TGCGCCAGCAGGGAAGTTGAGACGGGAGGGCCCCACGAGCAGTACTTC.

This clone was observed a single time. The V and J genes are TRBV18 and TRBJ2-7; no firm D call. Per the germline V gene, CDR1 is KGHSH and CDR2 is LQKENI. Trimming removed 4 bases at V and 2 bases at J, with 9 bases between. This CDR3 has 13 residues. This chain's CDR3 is CASSQTETYEQYF. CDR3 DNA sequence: TGTGCCAGCTCACAGACTGAGACCTACGAGCAGTACTTC.

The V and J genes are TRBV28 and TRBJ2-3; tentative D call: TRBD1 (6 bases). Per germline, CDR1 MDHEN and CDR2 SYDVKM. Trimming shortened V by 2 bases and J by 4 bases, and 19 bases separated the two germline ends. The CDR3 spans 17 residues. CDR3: CASSLKDRPLNADTQYF. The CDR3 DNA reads TGTGCCAGCAGTTTAAAGGACAGACCGTTAAACGCAGATACGCAGTATTTT.

The chain's CDR3 is CASSKAGSGGHEQYF. The CDR3 DNA is TGCGCCAGCAGCAAAGCCGGGTCCGGCGGGCACGAGCAGTACTTC. V and J are TRBV5-1 and TRBJ2-7, with a weak D call TRBD2 (5 bases). The CDR3 runs to 15 residues. V dropped 4 bases and J dropped 5 bases, with 19 bases sitting between them. The germline CDR1 and CDR2 sequences are SGHRS and YFSETQ.

The CDR3 spells CASSFGGANVLTF. The CDR3 DNA follows: TGTGCCAGCAGTTTCGGTGGGGCCAACGTCCTGACTTTC. The rearrangement uses TRBV12-3 or TRBV12-4 and TRBJ2-6; no reliable D call. The CDR3 is made up of 13 amino acids. With 3 bases removed from V and 3 bases from J, the gap between germline ends came to 3 bases.

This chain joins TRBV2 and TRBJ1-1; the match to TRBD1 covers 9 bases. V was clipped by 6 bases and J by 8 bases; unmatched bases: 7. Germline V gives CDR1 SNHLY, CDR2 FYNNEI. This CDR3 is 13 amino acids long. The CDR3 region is CASSRQGETEAFF. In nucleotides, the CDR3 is TGTGCCAGCAGCCGACAGGGGGAAACGGAAGCTTTCTTT.

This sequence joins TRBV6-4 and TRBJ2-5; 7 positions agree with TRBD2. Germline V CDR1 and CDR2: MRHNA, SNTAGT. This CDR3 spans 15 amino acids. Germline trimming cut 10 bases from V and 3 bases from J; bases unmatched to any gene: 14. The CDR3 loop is CATPSIRGDEETQYF. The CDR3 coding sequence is TGTGCCACCCCTTCTATCCGGGGGGACGAAGAGACCCAGTACTTC.

CDR3 sequence reads: CASSLGGGTYGYTF. CDR3 DNA sequence: TGTGCCAGCAGCTTAGGCGGAGGGACCTATGGCTACACCTTC. The chain combines TRBV11-2 with TRBJ1-2, with D maybe TRBD1 (5 bases). The CDR3 has 14 amino acids. Per germline, CDR1 SGHAT and CDR2 FQNNGV. V lost 1 base and J lost 4, with 10 bases in between. The full variable domain, its missing parts supplied by reference TRBV11-2 and TRBJ1-2, is EAGVAQSPRYKIIEKRQSVAFWCNPISGHATLYWYQQILGQGPKLLIQFQNNGVVDDSQLPKDRFSAERLKGVDSTLKIQPAKLEDSAVYLCASSLGGGTYGYTFGSGTRLTVV.

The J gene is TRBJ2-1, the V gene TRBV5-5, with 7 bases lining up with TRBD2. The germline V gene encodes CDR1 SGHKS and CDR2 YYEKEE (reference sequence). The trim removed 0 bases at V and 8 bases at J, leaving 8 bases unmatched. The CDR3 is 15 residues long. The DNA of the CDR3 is TGTGCCAGCAGCTTGGGCGGGAGTGTATACCATGAGCAGTTCTTC. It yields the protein CASSLGGSVYHEQFF.

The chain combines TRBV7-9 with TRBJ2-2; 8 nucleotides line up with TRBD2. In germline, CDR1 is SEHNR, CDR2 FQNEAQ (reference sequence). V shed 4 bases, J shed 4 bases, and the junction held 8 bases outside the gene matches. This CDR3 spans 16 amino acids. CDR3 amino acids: CASSSTAGAGTGELFF. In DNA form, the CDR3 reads TGTGCCAGCAGCTCTACAGCGGGAGCGGGCACCGGGGAGCTGTTTTTT.

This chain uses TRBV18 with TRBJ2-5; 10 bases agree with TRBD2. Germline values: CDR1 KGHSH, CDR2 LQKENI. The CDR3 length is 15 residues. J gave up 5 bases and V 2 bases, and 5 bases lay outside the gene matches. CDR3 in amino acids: CASSPFDSGRETQYF. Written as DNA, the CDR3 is TGTGCCAGCTCACCATTTGATAGCGGGAGGGAGACCCAGTACTTC. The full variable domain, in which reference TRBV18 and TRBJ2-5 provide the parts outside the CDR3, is NAGVMQNPRHLVRRRGQEARLRCSPMKGHSHVYWYRQLPEEGLKFMVYLQKENIIDESGMPKERFSAEFPKEGPSILRIQQVVRGDSAAYFCASSPFDSGRETQYFGPGTRLLVL.

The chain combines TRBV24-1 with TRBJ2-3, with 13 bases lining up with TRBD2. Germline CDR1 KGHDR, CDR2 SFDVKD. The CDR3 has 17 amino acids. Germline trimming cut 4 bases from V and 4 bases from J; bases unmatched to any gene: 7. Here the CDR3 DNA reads TGTGCCACCAGTGACTACGGACTAGCGGGAGTAGCAGATACGCAGTATTTT. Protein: CATSDYGLAGVADTQYF.

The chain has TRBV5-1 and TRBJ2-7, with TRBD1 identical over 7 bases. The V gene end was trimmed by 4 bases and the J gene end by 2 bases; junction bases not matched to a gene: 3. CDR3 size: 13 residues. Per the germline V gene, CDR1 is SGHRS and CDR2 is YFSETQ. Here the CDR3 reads CASSPGQTYEQYF. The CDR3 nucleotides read TGCGCCAGCAGCCCGGGACAGACCTACGAGCAGTACTTC.

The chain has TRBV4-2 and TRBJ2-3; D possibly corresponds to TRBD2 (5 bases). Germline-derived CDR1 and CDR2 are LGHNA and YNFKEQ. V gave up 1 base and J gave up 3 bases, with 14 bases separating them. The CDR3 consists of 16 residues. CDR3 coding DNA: TGTGCCAGCAGCCAAGCCTGGGGAGTAGGAACAGATACGCAGTATTTT. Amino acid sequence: CASSQAWGVGTDTQYF.

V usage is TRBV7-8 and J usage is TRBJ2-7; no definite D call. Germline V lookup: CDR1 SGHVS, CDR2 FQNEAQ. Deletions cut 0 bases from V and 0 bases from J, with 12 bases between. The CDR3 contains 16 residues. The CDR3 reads CASSLAERQNSYEQYF. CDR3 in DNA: TGTGCCAGCAGCTTAGCGGAGAGGCAGAACTCCTACGAGCAGTACTTC.

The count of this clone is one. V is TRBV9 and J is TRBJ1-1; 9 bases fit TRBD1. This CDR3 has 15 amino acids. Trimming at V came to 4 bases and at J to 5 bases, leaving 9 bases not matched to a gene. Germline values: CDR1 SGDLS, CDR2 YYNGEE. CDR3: CASSSRDRARTEAFF. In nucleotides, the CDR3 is TGTGCCAGCAGCTCCAGGGACAGGGCCCGAACTGAAGCTTTCTTT.